Below are 8 T cell receptor beta chains sequenced from a single sample in a study of T-cell memory formation after mild COVID-19. TCRdb re-analysed the 5' RACE reads in MiXCR, keeping a single row per CDR3 protein. Of 25,000 to 30,000 distinct CDR3 sequences detected, 9% to 15% appear once; the ten largest clones hold about 16%. Input material: PBMCs or a T cell subset sorted from them (not recorded which). The receptors stem from an adult woman who had mild COVID-19 (a few samples of this study predate the infection). Cell type and time point are not known.

This clonotype has ten or more counts. The rearrangement links TRBV3-1 to TRBJ2-2; unclear D gene. The CDR3 covers 17 residues. V lost 3 bases, J lost 3 bases, and 17 bases lay in between. Germline lookup yields CDR1 LGHDT and CDR2 YNNKEL (reference sequence). CDR3 loop: CASSHGLGQLDTGELFF. The CDR3 nucleotides are TGTGCCAGCAGCCACGGTTTGGGTCAGCTTGACACCGGGGAGCTGTTTTTT.

This clonotype was picked up many times. This chain uses TRBV6-5 with TRBJ1-3; TRBD1 matches at 8 bases. Unmatched junction bases numbered 5, after V lost 5 bases and J lost 2 bases. The CDR3 length is 15 residues. The germline V gene encodes CDR1 MNHEY and CDR2 SVGAGI. The CDR3 bases are TGTGCCAGCAGTCTCGTACAGGGGGCTGGAAACACCATATATTTT. Amino acids: CASSLVQGAGNTIYF.

This clonotype has a count of ten or more. This chain connects TRBV11-2 to TRBJ2-5; D is undetermined. V lost 3 bases to trimming and J lost 5 bases, with 28 bases between them. The CDR3 length is 19 residues. Looked up from germline, CDR1 is SGHAT and CDR2 is FQNNGV. CDR3 DNA sequence: TGTGCCAGCAGCTTTTCCCTTTACCGCCAACAAGCCCAATGGGAGACCCAGTACTTC. Translating it yields CASSFSLYRQQAQWETQYF.

In its sample, this clonotype was seen many times. This chain uses TRBV20-1 with TRBJ2-1; D tentatively fits TRBD1 or TRBD2 (6 bases each). This CDR3 region has 12 residues. V shed 3 bases and J shed 7 bases, with 10 bases lying between them. CDR1 DFQATT and CDR2 SNEGSKA come from the germline V gene (reference sequence). The CDR3 DNA reads TGCAGTGCTAGTGGGGGGCGAAATGAGCAGTTCTTC. Encoded protein: CSASGGRNEQFF.

This clonotype was seen only a few times. This sequence joins TRBV29-1 and TRBJ2-7; 8 bases are a match to TRBD1. Germline V gene lookup returns CDR1 SQVTM and CDR2 ANQGSEA. After removal of 6 bases from V and 7 bases from J, the junction contained 8 bases not matched to a gene. The CDR3 spans 12 residues. The CDR3 nucleotides read TGCAGCGTGCCACAGGGGGGTGAAGAGCAGTACTTC. It yields the protein CSVPQGGEEQYF.

This clonotype showed up many times. The chain links TRBV5-1 to TRBJ1-2, with 8 bases matching TRBD1. J lost 2 bases, V lost 4 bases, and 4 bases had no gene match. The germline V gene has CDR1 SGHRS and CDR2 YFSETQ. The length of the CDR3 is 14 residues. DNA for the CDR3: TGCGCCAGCAGCGCCCGACAGGGGAACTATGGCTACACCTTC. Amino acids: CASSARQGNYGYTF.

By share, this clonotype ranks as medium-sized. V and J are TRBV5-1 and TRBJ2-2, with a weak D call TRBD2 (5 bases). The length of the CDR3 is 13 residues. CDR1 and CDR2 (germline): SGHRS, YFSETQ. The V end lost 3 bases, the J end lost 9 bases, and 12 bases lay between the germline ends. In DNA form, the CDR3 reads TGCGCCAGCAGCTACAACGCGGGCAGGGAGCTGTTTTTT. This gives the protein CASSYNAGRELFF.

In its sample, this clonotype was seen many times. The chain links TRBV27 to TRBJ2-5; D gene uncertain. Per the germline V gene, CDR1 is MNHEY and CDR2 is SMNVEV (reference sequence). Deletions cut 0 bases from V and 4 bases from J, with 0 bases between. CDR3 length: 11 residues. The CDR3 loop reads CASSLSETQYF. The DNA of the CDR3 is TGTGCCAGCAGTTTATCAGAGACCCAGTACTTC.